This TCR beta chain was profiled in a study of blood T cell repertoires in COVID-19. Deletions cut 6 bases from V and 5 bases from J, with 14 bases between. From germline, CDR1 is LNHDA and CDR2 SQIVND (reference sequence). The CDR3 runs 15 residues. Clones were read by immunoSEQ multiplex PCR, and TCRdb kept only the in-frame ones, dropping some. The sample contains about 100,000 clones, about 85% of which appear only once. This clonotype was obtained from a woman in her forties or fifties with COVID-19, enrolled during active disease. The sequencing sample was made of peripheral blood. The V gene is TRBV19, the J gene TRBJ1-6, with D perhaps TRBD1 (6 bases). The CDR3 DNA reads as TGTGCCAGTAGCGCCGGGACACTTAATAATTCACCCCTCCACTTT. Encoded protein: CASSAGTLNNSPLHF.